The clone carrying this TCR beta chain was seen more than once but under ten times. The antigen is undetermined. The sample is drawn from a study of cytomegalovirus exposure and HLA in healthy donors. About the study: In a previous analysis, some 110 million unique TCR beta sequences were found from about 190 million T cells.

Findings of the study overall: Upon later analysis, HLA-associated TCR beta chains proved more clonally expanded than other, equally common chains. Analyzed later, association rates of TCRs varied across HLA loci, with DRB1 most and HLA-C fewest.

The primer mix had 60 Vbeta and 13 Jbeta primers. Assay: immunoSEQ multiplex PCR; the TCRdb copy retains only in-frame clones and omits some. The sample includes over 90,000 clones, around 74% of them seen just once. The study sampled nominally healthy donors, though unrecorded immune exposures were likely. The germline V gene encodes CDR1 MDHEN and CDR2 SYDVKM. This CDR3 spans 15 amino acids. V shed 5 bases and J 4 bases; nucleotides not matched to a gene: 5. The sequence was collected from a woman between 70 and 85 years old in good health and CMV-seropositive. Material for sequencing was PBMCs. V is TRBV28 and J is TRBJ2-6; 7 bases match TRBD1. In DNA form, the CDR3 reads TGTGCCAGCAGTCAAGGGGGCTCGGGGGCCAACGTCCTGACTTTC. This encodes CASSQGGSGANVLTF.